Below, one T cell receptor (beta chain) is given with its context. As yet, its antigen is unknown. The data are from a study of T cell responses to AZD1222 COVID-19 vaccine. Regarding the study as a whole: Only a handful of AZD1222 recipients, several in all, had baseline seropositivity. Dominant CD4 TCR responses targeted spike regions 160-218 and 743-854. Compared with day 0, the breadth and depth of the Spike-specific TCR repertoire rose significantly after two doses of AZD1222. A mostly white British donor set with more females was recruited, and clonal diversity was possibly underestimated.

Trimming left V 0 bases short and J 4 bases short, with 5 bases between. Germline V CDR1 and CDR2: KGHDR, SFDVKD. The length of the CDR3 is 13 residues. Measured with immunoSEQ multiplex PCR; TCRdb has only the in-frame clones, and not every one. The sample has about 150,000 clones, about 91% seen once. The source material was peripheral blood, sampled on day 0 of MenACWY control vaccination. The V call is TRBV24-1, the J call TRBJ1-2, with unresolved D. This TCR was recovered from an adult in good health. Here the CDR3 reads CATSDLVGYGYTF. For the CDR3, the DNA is TGTGCCACCAGTGATTTGGTGGGCTATGGCTACACCTTC.